Each of the 17 T cell receptor beta chains below was sequenced from the same sample in a study of shared clonotypes between healthy human individuals. Selected positively for CCR7 and CD45RO-negative, naive CD8 cells excluded terminally differentiated effector memory CD45RA+ cells. Profiled with immunoSEQ multiplex PCR; TCRdb holds only in-frame clones, not every one. The sample contains 450,000 to 700,000 clones, around 95% of which appear only once. Source material: naive CD8+ T cells sorted from blood. The receptors originated from a woman in her twenties or thirties in good health.

The chain links TRBV28 to TRBJ1-1, with 9 bases matching TRBD1. CDR1 is MDHEN and CDR2 is SYDVKM in the germline V gene. The V and J ends lost 1 base and 1 base, in that order; junction bases with no gene match: 4. CDR3 length equals 16 residues. The CDR3 spells CASSLFGTGKNTEAFF. The CDR3 DNA is TGTGCCAGCAGTTTATTTGGGACAGGGAAGAACACTGAAGCTTTCTTT.

This chain uses TRBV7-9 with TRBJ1-5, with 9 bases identical to TRBD1. This CDR3 spans 14 amino acids. Trimming took 4 bases from V and 7 from J; bases not matched to a gene: 5. Germline assignment: CDR1 SEHNR and CDR2 FQNEAQ (reference sequence). CDR3 sequence: CASSSTGTGQPQHF. CDR3 nucleotides: TGTGCCAGCAGCTCCACCGGGACAGGGCAGCCCCAGCATTTT. The full variable domain, rest sourced from reference TRBV7-9 and TRBJ1-5, is DTGVSQNPRHKITKRGQNVTFRCDPISEHNRLYWYRQTLGQGPEFLTYFQNEAQLEKSRLLSDRFSAERPKGSFSTLEIQRTEQGDSAMYLCASSSTGTGQPQHFGDGTRLSIL.

Remarks on this clone: This same CDR3 is encoded by further DNA sequences in the sample. The chain has TRBV29-1 and TRBJ1-3; 10 bases align to TRBD1. J was trimmed by 1 base and V by 4 bases; bases with no gene match: 1. The CDR3 length is 14 residues. Germline CDR1 is SQVTM and CDR2 is ANQGSEA. CDR3 amino acids: CSVGDRGSGNTIYF. For the CDR3, the DNA is TGCAGCGTTGGGGACAGGGGATCTGGAAACACCATATATTTT.

This chain links TRBV2 with TRBJ1-1, with D unclear. Germline V gene sequence: CDR1 SNHLY, CDR2 FYNNEI. V lost 6 bases and J lost 4, with 12 bases in between. The CDR3 sequence is 13 residues long. CDR3 loop: CASRPTGGTEAFF. The CDR3 DNA is TGTGCCAGCAGACCCACGGGCGGCACTGAAGCTTTCTTT.

Comment on this clone: Different DNA sequences within this sample yield the same CDR3. Here the CDR3 reads CASSPGLALYEQYF. The DNA for the CDR3 is TGTGCCAGCAGTCCAGGACTAGCGTTGTACGAGCAGTACTTC. The V call is TRBV27, the J call TRBJ2-7; 9 bases agree with TRBD2. In germline, CDR1 is MNHEY, CDR2 SMNVEV (reference sequence). The CDR3 has 14 residues. V lost 5 bases and J lost 4; bases outside the gene matches: 6.

V usage is TRBV4-1 and J usage is TRBJ2-2; 13 bases line up with TRBD2. The CDR3 has 15 amino acids. V lost 4 bases and J lost 5; bases outside the gene matches: 1. Germline CDR1 is MGHRA and CDR2 is YSYEKL. The CDR3 region is CASSRLAGGTGELFF. The DNA of the CDR3 is TGCGCCAGCAGCCGACTAGCGGGAGGTACCGGGGAGCTGTTTTTT.

J is TRBJ2-1 and V is TRBV9; tentative D call: TRBD1 (5 bases). The CDR3 totals 15 residues. Trimming took 0 bases from V and 9 from J, leaving 16 bases between them. Germline CDR1 and CDR2: SGDLS and YYNGEE. The CDR3: CASSVGGQGSVEQFF. In nucleotides, the CDR3 is TGTGCCAGCAGCGTAGGGGGTCAGGGATCGGTTGAGCAGTTCTTC.

The chain carries TRBV7-8 and TRBJ1-5, with unresolved D. This CDR3 is built from 16 residues. V dropped 5 bases and J dropped 4 bases, with 18 bases sitting between them. Per germline, CDR1 SGHVS and CDR2 FQNEAQ. For the CDR3, the DNA is TGTGCCAGCAGCCCCTTCCCTTCCTCGCGGAATCAGCCCCAGCATTTT. Translated: CASSPFPSSRNQPQHF.

V and J are TRBV6-5 and TRBJ2-5; D is unclear. The CDR3 is made up of 13 amino acids. V lost 0 bases to trimming and J lost 5 bases, with 7 bases between them. Germline values: CDR1 MNHEY, CDR2 SVGAGI. CDR3 in DNA: TGTGCCAGCAGTTACTCGCGTGTGGAGACCCAGTACTTC. The encoded protein is CASSYSRVETQYF.

J is TRBJ2-2 and V is TRBV30; possibly TRBD1 for D (6 bases). Germline V CDR1 and CDR2: GTSNPN, SVGIG (reference sequence). V gave up 0 bases and J gave up 4 bases, with 12 bases separating them. The CDR3 has 15 residues. The DNA for the CDR3 is TGTGCCTGGAGTGTCCGACAGGATGCCACCGGGGAGCTGTTTTTT. This sequence encodes CAWSVRQDATGELFF.

The chain joins TRBV28 to TRBJ2-7; the match to TRBD2 covers 10 bases. V lost 6 bases to trimming and J lost 2 bases; unmatched junction nucleotides: 4. The CDR3 is 14 residues long. From germline, CDR1 is MDHEN and CDR2 SYDVKM. The CDR3 region has the DNA TGTGCCAGCAGCGAGCGGGAGGGCCCCTACGAGCAGTACTTC. Amino acids: CASSEREGPYEQYF.

The chain links TRBV29-1 to TRBJ1-1; tentative D call: TRBD1 (5 bases). There are 12 residues in the CDR3. The germline V gene has CDR1 SQVTM and CDR2 ANQGSEA. The V end was cut by 4 bases, the J end by 5 bases, with 11 bases between. CDR3 in DNA: TGCAGCGTTGTGATTGGGGCGACTGAAGCTTTCTTT. Its translation is CSVVIGATEAFF.

CDR3 region: CASRPRQGLNEQFF. CDR3 in DNA: TGTGCCAGCAGGCCCCGACAGGGTTTGAATGAGCAGTTCTTC. The chain uses TRBV27 and TRBJ2-1; TRBD1 aligns across 7 bases. V was clipped by 6 bases and J by 7 bases; unmatched bases: 9. The CDR3 has 14 residues. Germline lookup yields CDR1 MNHEY and CDR2 SMNVEV (reference sequence).

Note on this clone: This sample also contains other DNA sequences that code for the same CDR3. In nucleotides, the CDR3 is TGTGCCAGCAGTTATGGGCGGAACTATGGCTACACCTTC. Amino acids: CASSYGRNYGYTF. The J gene is TRBJ1-2, the V gene TRBV6-5; D not resolved. Per germline, CDR1 MNHEY and CDR2 SVGAGI. V lost 3 bases and J 2 bases, leaving 7 bases between the germline ends. This CDR3 is 13 amino acids long.

The J gene is TRBJ2-1, the V gene TRBV13; 8 positions agree with TRBD1. The germline CDR1 and CDR2 sequences are PRHDT and FYEKMQ (reference sequence). After removal of 4 bases from V and 4 bases from J, the junction contained 9 bases not matched to a gene. This CDR3 has 16 residues. The CDR3 DNA is TGTGCCAGCAGCTCAGGACAGGGTCGAAGGTACAATGAGCAGTTCTTC. Residues: CASSSGQGRRYNEQFF. The variable domain in full, with the rest retrieved from reference TRBV13 and TRBJ2-1, is AAGVIQSPRHLIKEKRETATLKCYPIPRHDTVYWYQQGPGQDPQFLISFYEKMQSDKGSIPDRFSAQQFSDYHSELNMSSLELGDSALYFCASSSGQGRRYNEQFFGPGTRLTVL.

This chain connects TRBV10-3 to TRBJ2-5; 8 positions agree with TRBD2. The trim removed 5 bases at V and 1 base at J, leaving 3 bases unmatched. This CDR3 is 14 amino acids long. Per germline, CDR1 ENHRY and CDR2 SYGVKD. CDR3 region: CAISTREGQETQYF. The DNA of the CDR3 is TGTGCCATCAGTACCCGGGAGGGCCAAGAGACCCAGTACTTC.

With regard to this clone: A junction boundary mismatches the germline segment, possibly from a read error. The V gene is TRBV7-9, the J gene TRBJ2-7; no definite D call. The germline V gene encodes CDR1 SEHNR and CDR2 FQNEAQ (reference sequence). The CDR3 is 12 residues long. The CDR3 loop reads CASSLDRWEQYF. CDR3 nucleotide sequence: TGTGCCAGCAGTTTAGACCGTTGGGAGCAGTACTTC.